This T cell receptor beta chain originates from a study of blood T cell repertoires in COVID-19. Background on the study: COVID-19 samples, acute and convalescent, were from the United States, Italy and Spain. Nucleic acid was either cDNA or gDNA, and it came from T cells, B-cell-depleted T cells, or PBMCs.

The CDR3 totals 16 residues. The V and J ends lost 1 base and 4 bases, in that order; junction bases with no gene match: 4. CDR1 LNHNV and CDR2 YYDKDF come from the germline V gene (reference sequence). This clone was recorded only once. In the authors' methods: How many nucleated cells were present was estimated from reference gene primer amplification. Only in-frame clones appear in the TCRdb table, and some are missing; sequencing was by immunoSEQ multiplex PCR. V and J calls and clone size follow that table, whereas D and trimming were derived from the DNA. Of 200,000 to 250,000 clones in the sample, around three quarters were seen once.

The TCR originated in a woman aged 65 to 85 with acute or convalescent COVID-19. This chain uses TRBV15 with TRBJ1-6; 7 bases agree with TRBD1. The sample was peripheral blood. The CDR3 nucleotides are TGTGCCACCAGCAGAGGAGGGACAGATTATAATTCACCCCTCCACTTT. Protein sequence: CATSRGGTDYNSPLHF. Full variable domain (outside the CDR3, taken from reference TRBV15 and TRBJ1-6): DAMVIQNPRYQVTQFGKPVTLSCSQTLNHNVMYWYQQKSSQAPKLLFHYYDKDFNNEADTPDNFQSRRPNTSFCFLDIRSPGLGDTAMYLCATSRGGTDYNSPLHFGNGTRLTVT.